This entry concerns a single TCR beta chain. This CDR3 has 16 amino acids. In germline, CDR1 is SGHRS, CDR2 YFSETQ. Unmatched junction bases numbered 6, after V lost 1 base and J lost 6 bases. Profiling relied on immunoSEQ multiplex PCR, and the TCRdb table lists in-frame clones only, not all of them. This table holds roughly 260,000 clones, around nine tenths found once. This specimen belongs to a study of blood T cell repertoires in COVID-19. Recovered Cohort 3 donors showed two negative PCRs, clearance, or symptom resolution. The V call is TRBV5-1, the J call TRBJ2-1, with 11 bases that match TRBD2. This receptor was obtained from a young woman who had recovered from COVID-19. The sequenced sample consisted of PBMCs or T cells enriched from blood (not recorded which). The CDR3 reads CASSLTGTSGSNEQFF. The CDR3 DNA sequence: TGCGCCAGCAGCTTGACCGGGACTAGCGGATCCAATGAGCAGTTCTTC.